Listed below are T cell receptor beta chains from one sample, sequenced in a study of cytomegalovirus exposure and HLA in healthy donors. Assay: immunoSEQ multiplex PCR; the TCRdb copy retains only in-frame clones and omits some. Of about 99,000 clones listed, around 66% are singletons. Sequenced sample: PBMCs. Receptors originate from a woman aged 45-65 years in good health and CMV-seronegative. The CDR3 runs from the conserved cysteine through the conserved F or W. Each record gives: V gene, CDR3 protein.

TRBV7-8,CASSLAPLNSPLHF
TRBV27,CASSSHIAGGISPGSYNEQFF
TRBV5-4,CASFKGATQEETQYF
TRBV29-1,CSVRTGKGTQYF
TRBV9,CASSVSVVGETQYF
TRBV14,CASSFTLGSGAGNTIYF
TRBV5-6,CASSFRQGSNQPQHF
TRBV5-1,CASRTRLAGRETQYF
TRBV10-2,CASSVRRDSYEQYF
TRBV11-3,CASSHLGGPYNEQFF
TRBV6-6,CASSPQGDTEAFF
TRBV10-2,CASSGQRVGTDTQYF
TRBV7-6,CASSLALGASGGSGNTIYF
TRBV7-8,CASSLRSRPQHF
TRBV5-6,CASSWGLADMYEQYF
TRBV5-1,CASSPRLGRGDTEAFF
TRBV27,CASSLRGTGFIGELFF
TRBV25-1,CASSEYLAGHSTDTQYF
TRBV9,CASSHRQGLGTEAFF
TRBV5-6,CASSLARTGKETQYF
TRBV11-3,CASSFGGKDTQYF
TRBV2,CASSVGGTRFSYNEQFF
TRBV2,CASTKSGLAGVRSYNEQFF
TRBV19,CASSIRGDTQYF
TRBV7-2,CASSLLRGQGFSSPLHF
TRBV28,CASRGTANQPQHF